Below are 3 T cell receptor beta chains sequenced from a single sample in a study of shared T cell receptors in the human thymus. Repertoires were generated with immunoSEQ multiplex PCR, while TCRdb's copy carries only in-frame clones and drops some. The sample holds more than 550,000 clones; approximately 83% are singletons and the top ten take around 0.0099%. The same data also went into a second study, on human thymus T cells.

The sequencing sample was made of thymocytes. The receptors stem from a girl less than two years old with a congenital heart defect.

This clone was picked up a small number of times. The genes are TRBV11-2 and TRBJ1-1; D gene ambiguous. Trimming removed 0 bases from V and 0 bases from J, with 11 bases in between. CDR1 is SGHAT, CDR2 FQNNGV, per germline. The CDR3 has 16 residues. CDR3 DNA sequence: TGTGCCAGCAGCTTAGATGTCTGTCCGGTGAACACTGAAGCTTTCTTT. Translated: CASSLDVCPVNTEAFF.

The chain links TRBV6-5 to TRBJ1-1; D gene uncertain. With 5 bases removed from V and 1 base from J, the gap between germline ends came to 8 bases. Germline V gene sequence: CDR1 MNHEY, CDR2 SVGAGI. CDR3 length: 13 amino acids. CDR3 bases: TGTGCCAGCAGTCCCCTGGCGAACACTGAAGCTTTCTTT. Translated: CASSPLANTEAFF.

The chain carries TRBV9 and TRBJ2-2; TRBD1 aligns across 7 bases. Germline V lookup: CDR1 SGDLS, CDR2 YYNGEE. The CDR3 is made up of 17 amino acids. Unmatched junction bases numbered 9, after V lost 2 bases and J lost 2 bases. DNA for the CDR3: TGTGCCAGCAGCGTTACAGGGGCAGCGGAAAACACCGGGGAGCTGTTTTTT. As protein: CASSVTGAAENTGELFF.